This is a list of T cell receptor beta chains from one sample in a study of T cell responses to AZD1222 COVID-19 vaccine. Profiled with immunoSEQ multiplex PCR; TCRdb holds only in-frame clones, not every one. The sample yields some 200,000 clones, roughly 93% seen once. Sequenced here: peripheral blood, sampled on day 0 of AZD1222 vaccination. These receptors all come from an adult in good health. Both conserved end residues are part of each CDR3. A D gene is named only where the DNA matches it firmly.

>NA|TRBV10-3|15|TRBJ2-2
TGTGCCATTAGGTCCTTTCCCAACTTCACCGGGGAGCTGTTTTTT
CAIRSFPNFTGELFF
>TRBD1|TRBV7-9|17|TRBJ1-1
TGTGCCAGCAGCCAGGGACAGGCCCCCCAACCGGGGACTGAAGCTTTCTTT
CASSQGQAPQPGTEAFF
>NA|TRBV12-3/TRBV12-4|12|TRBJ1-1
TGTGCCAGCAGTTTGCTAGCGTCTGAAGCTTTCTTT
CASSLLASEAFF
>NA|TRBV6-5|14|TRBJ2-7
TGTGCCAGCAACCAGGCAGGGAATTCCTACGAGCAGTACTTC
CASNQAGNSYEQYF
>NA|TRBV6-6|14|TRBJ1-3
TGTGCCAGCAGTTCCTCCTTCTCTGGAAACACCATATATTTT
CASSSSFSGNTIYF
>NA|TRBV24-1|17|TRBJ2-3
TGTGCCACCAGAGGAGGTCAAGGGCTAGCTAGCACAGATACGCAGTATTTT
CATRGGQGLASTDTQYF
>NA|TRBV29-1|14|TRBJ1-3
TGCAGCGGTCAAACAGCGACCTCTGGAAACACCATATATTTT
CSGQTATSGNTIYF
>NA|TRBV19|15|TRBJ1-4
TGTGCCAGTAGTCGGGCCTTGCCTTCGGAGGAAAAACTGTTTTTT
CASSRALPSEEKLFF
>TRBD2|TRBV5-6|16|TRBJ2-5
TGTGCCAGCAGCTTGAGACTAGCGGGGGCGGGGGAGACCCAGTACTTC
CASSLRLAGAGETQYF
>NA|TRBV6-2/TRBV6-3|18|TRBJ2-7
TGTGCCAGCAGTTCGGGGGTCCGATCATCCCTGAGCCCTTACGAGCAGTACTTC
CASSSGVRSSLSPYEQYF
>NA|TRBV10-3|11|TRBJ1-1
TGTGCCATCAGGGAAGGAGCTGAAGCTTTCTTT
CAIREGAEAFF
>NA|TRBV18|17|TRBJ2-2
TGTGCCAGCTCACCATTCCTTGGGATCGCGAACACCGGGGAGCTGTTTTTT
CASSPFLGIANTGELFF
>TRBD1|TRBV27|14|TRBJ1-2
TGTGCCAGCAGTTTATTCGGGACAGGGAGCGGCTACACCTTC
CASSLFGTGSGYTF
>NA|TRBV21-1|17|TRBJ2-3
TGTGCCAGCAGCAAAGGGGGGACAGGGATTCGGCAAGATACGCAGTATTTT
CASSKGGTGIRQDTQYF
>NA|TRBV28|14|TRBJ2-2
TGTGCCAGCAAGGTGGTGTTAGACACCGGGGAGCTGTTTTTT
CASKVVLDTGELFF
>TRBD1|TRBV18|12|TRBJ2-1
TGTGCCAGCGGCACAGGGACAGATGAGCAGTTCTTC
CASGTGTDEQFF
>NA|TRBV14|13|TRBJ2-7
TGTGCCAGCAGCCCGGGACCTCCCTACGAGCAGTACTTC
CASSPGPPYEQYF